The 27 T cell receptor beta chains listed next were all sequenced from one sample in a study of T cell repertoires in ileal Crohn's disease. The method was immunoSEQ multiplex PCR; TCRdb's version includes in-frame clones alone and lacks a portion of them. The sample has about 15,000 clones, about 90% seen once. The sequencing input was ileal tissue. The receptors stem from an adult with Crohn's disease.

The V and J genes are TRBV7-8 and TRBJ2-7; D might be TRBD2 (6 bases). CDR1 is SGHVS and CDR2 is FQNEAQ in the germline V gene. V was pared by 5 bases and J by 1 base, with 15 bases between. The CDR3 loop spans 15 amino acids. CDR3 DNA sequence: TGTGCCAGCAGCCTGGGGGGAACCAGATCCTACGAGCAGTACTTC. Protein: CASSLGGTRSYEQYF.

The chain has TRBV6-1 and TRBJ1-5; D possibly corresponds to TRBD1 (5 bases). With 2 bases removed from V and 4 bases from J, the gap between germline ends came to 9 bases. The CDR3 runs to 14 residues. Germline assignment: CDR1 MNHNS and CDR2 SASEGT. This CDR3 reads CASSEFAGNQPQHF. In DNA, the CDR3 is TGTGCCAGCAGTGAATTCGCAGGGAATCAGCCCCAGCATTTT.

The chain joins TRBV5-4 to TRBJ2-2; the D gene is possibly TRBD2 (5 bases). CDR3 size: 17 residues. From germline, CDR1 is SGHNT and CDR2 YYREEE (reference sequence). Trimming removed 2 bases at V and 2 bases at J, with 16 bases between. The CDR3 reads CASSFSFGESNTGELFF. The CDR3 bases are TGTGCCAGCAGCTTTAGTTTCGGGGAAAGTAACACCGGGGAGCTGTTTTTT.

The chain is built from TRBV28 and TRBJ1-2, with 9 positions matching TRBD1. Germline-derived CDR1 and CDR2 are MDHEN and SYDVKM. Trimming removed 5 bases from V and 12 bases from J; junction bases left unmatched: 7. This CDR3 comprises 12 residues. The CDR3 reads CASSAQGAGDTF. CDR3 coding DNA: TGTGCCAGCAGTGCACAGGGGGCTGGGGACACCTTC.

V is TRBV7-3 and J is TRBJ2-5; D uncertain. The CDR3 extends over 15 amino acids. V lost 4 bases and J lost 5, with 17 bases in between. Germline CDR1 is SGHTA and CDR2 is FQGTGA. The CDR3 spells CASSSLLTVYETQYF. As DNA, the CDR3 is TGTGCCAGCAGCTCCCTCTTAACTGTCTATGAGACCCAGTACTTC. Based on the CDR3 plus reference TRBV7-3 and TRBJ2-5, the full variable domain is GAGVSQTPSNKVTEKGKYVELRCDPISGHTALYWYRQSLGQGPEFLIYFQGTGAADDSGLPNDRFFAVRPEGSVSTLKIQRTERGDSAVYLCASSSLLTVYETQYFGPGTRLLVL.

The chain uses TRBV19 and TRBJ1-1, with TRBD1 as a possible D gene (5 bases). The CDR3 extends over 17 amino acids. V was cut by 7 bases and J by 4 bases, with 25 bases left in between. Germline V gene data show CDR1 as LNHDA and CDR2 as SQIVND (reference sequence). For the CDR3, the DNA is TGTGCCAGTATTGATTTGGTATCAGGGAGGATGGCCACTGAAGCTTTCTTT. It encodes CASIDLVSGRMATEAFF.

The chain carries TRBV5-6 and TRBJ2-3; 8 nucleotides align to TRBD2. This CDR3 contains 13 residues. The germline V gene has CDR1 SGHDT and CDR2 YYEEEE. The V and J ends lost 9 bases and 4 bases, in that order; junction bases with no gene match: 7. The CDR3 nucleotides read TGTGCCATTGGAAGCGGGAGTGCAGATACGCAGTATTTT. As protein: CAIGSGSADTQYF.

This rearrangement joins TRBV6-5 to TRBJ2-1; D is ambiguous. Germline assignment: CDR1 MNHEY and CDR2 SVGAGI. The CDR3 length is 11 residues. V lost 7 bases and J 4 bases, leaving 5 bases between the germline ends. This CDR3 is CASTLYNEQFF. Written as DNA, the CDR3 is TGTGCCAGCACCCTATACAATGAGCAGTTCTTC.

This clone was seen more than once but under ten times. This rearrangement joins TRBV7-9 to TRBJ2-7; D gene unclear. The germline CDR1 and CDR2 sequences are SEHNR and FQNEAQ (reference sequence). The CDR3 extends over 13 amino acids. Deletions cut 1 base from V and 3 bases from J, with 7 bases between. The CDR3 reads CASSLDWSYEQYF. DNA for the CDR3: TGTGCCAGCAGCTTAGATTGGAGCTACGAGCAGTACTTC.

The chain joins TRBV6-1 to TRBJ1-1; D unclear. V gave up 3 bases and J gave up 6 bases, with 14 bases separating them. CDR3 length equals 14 residues. Per the germline V gene, CDR1 is MNHNS and CDR2 is SASEGT. The CDR3 bases are TGTGCCAGCAGTGATAGGTCCTTGAGGGCTGAAGCTTTCTTT. Translating it yields CASSDRSLRAEAFF.

This sequence joins TRBV27 and TRBJ2-1; 7 positions agree with TRBD2. The germline V gene encodes CDR1 MNHEY and CDR2 SMNVEV (reference sequence). CDR3 length: 16 residues. V lost 6 bases and J lost 7; bases outside the gene matches: 15. The CDR3 loop is CASSPAPALAPNEQFF. The CDR3 DNA reads TGTGCCAGCAGCCCGGCCCCTGCACTAGCGCCTAATGAGCAGTTCTTC.

This chain links TRBV6-5 with TRBJ1-2; D gene ambiguous. The CDR3 has 13 residues. V was trimmed by 6 bases and J by 1 base, leaving 9 bases between them. Germline V gene sequence: CDR1 MNHEY, CDR2 SVGAGI. CDR3 protein: CASRPPGNYGYTF. DNA of the CDR3: TGTGCCAGCAGACCGCCGGGTAACTATGGCTACACCTTC.

In the case of this clone: The junction and the germline gene differ at one end; a read error may be behind it. The V gene is TRBV7-7, the J gene TRBJ2-7, with TRBD2 matching over 9 bases. Germline V lookup: CDR1 SSHAT, CDR2 FNYEAQ (reference sequence). This CDR3 spans 19 amino acids. CDR3 nucleotide sequence: TGTGCTAGCAGCTTAATTAAAGCGGGAGGTCCTAAGACCTGGACCGAGCAGTACTTC. Amino acids: CASSLIKAGGPKTWTEQYF. Supplemented by reference TRBV7-7 and TRBJ2-7, the full variable domain reads GAGVSQSPRYKVTKRGQDVTLRCDPISSHATLYWYQQALGQGPEFLTYFNYEAQPDKSGLPSDRFSAERPEGSISTLTIQRTEQRDSAMYRCASSLIKAGGPKTWTEQYFGPGTRLTVT.

V is TRBV6-1 and J is TRBJ2-6; no reliable D call. Per germline, CDR1 MNHNS and CDR2 SASEGT. The germline V and J ends were trimmed by 5 bases and 0 bases, with 8 bases remaining between them. CDR3 length equals 15 residues. The chain's CDR3 is CASSLTSSGANVLTF. The CDR3 nucleotides are TGTGCCAGCAGTCTCACTTCCTCTGGGGCCAACGTCCTGACTTTC.

The J gene is TRBJ1-5, the V gene TRBV10-3; D perhaps matches TRBD1 (5 bases). CDR1 is ENHRY, CDR2 SYGVKD, per germline. V gave up 2 bases and J gave up 2 bases, with 7 bases separating them. The CDR3 spans 14 residues. CDR3 bases: TGTGCCATCAGTGAGCAAGGGGGCAATCAGCCCCAGCATTTT. This codes for CAISEQGGNQPQHF.

The V gene is TRBV6-5, the J gene TRBJ2-1; D unclear. Trimming left V 6 bases short and J 6 bases short, with 15 bases between. Germline loops: CDR1 MNHEY, CDR2 SVGAGI. The CDR3 consists of 14 residues. CDR3 amino acids: CASSHYYSPNEQFF. The CDR3 DNA sequence: TGTGCCAGCAGCCACTATTACTCCCCCAATGAGCAGTTCTTC.

The rearrangement links TRBV27 to TRBJ2-1; the D gene is possibly TRBD1 (5 bases). The V end lost 3 bases, the J end lost 7 bases, and 10 bases lay between the germline ends. CDR1 MNHEY and CDR2 SMNVEV come from the germline V gene (reference sequence). This CDR3 is built from 13 residues. CDR3 sequence (DNA): TGTGCCAGCAGTTTTTCAGGGAAAAATGAGCAGTTCTTC. This gives the protein CASSFSGKNEQFF.

This chain connects TRBV28 to TRBJ2-5, with D perhaps matching TRBD1 (6 bases). Per the germline V gene, CDR1 is MDHEN and CDR2 is SYDVKM. The ends were cut back, 4 bases at V and 2 bases at J, with 17 bases in the middle. The CDR3 consists of 16 residues. CDR3 in DNA: TGTGCCAGCAGTTCCCAACAGGGAAGCCGACAAGAGACCCAGTACTTC. It encodes CASSSQQGSRQETQYF.

For the CDR3, the DNA is TGTGCCAGCAGCGTAGGAGGAGTTTCCTATGGCTACACCTTC. Translating it yields CASSVGGVSYGYTF. The genes are TRBV9 and TRBJ1-2; D is unresolved. Germline V lookup: CDR1 SGDLS, CDR2 YYNGEE. Trimming cost V 0 bases and J 4 bases, with 10 bases left between them. The CDR3 has 14 residues.

This chain joins TRBV28 and TRBJ1-5; D is unresolved. This CDR3 has 15 amino acids. Trimming left V 4 bases short and J 5 bases short, with 15 bases between. Germline V lookup: CDR1 MDHEN, CDR2 SYDVKM. For the CDR3, the DNA is TGTGCCAGCAGTTCAACCCAAGCGGGCTATCAGCCCCAGCATTTT. Translated: CASSSTQAGYQPQHF.

The J gene is TRBJ1-5, the V gene TRBV29-1, with 10 bases aligning to TRBD1. The CDR3 contains 15 residues. After removal of 6 bases from V and 2 bases from J, the junction contained 7 bases not matched to a gene. Germline assignment: CDR1 SQVTM and CDR2 ANQGSEA. In nucleotides, the CDR3 is TGCAGCGTCCAAACCGGGACAGGGGGCAATCAGCCCCAGCATTTT. Residues: CSVQTGTGGNQPQHF.

The CDR3 nucleotides read TGTGCCAGCTCACCAGGCTCGAGGAACAATCAGCCCCAGCATTTT. It codes for CASSPGSRNNQPQHF. The chain recombines TRBV18 with TRBJ1-5; D is unresolved. Looked up from germline, CDR1 is KGHSH and CDR2 is LQKENI. The CDR3 is 15 residues long. Trimming shortened V by 2 bases and J by 3 bases, and 11 bases separated the two germline ends.

V gene TRBV2 combines with J gene TRBJ1-5, with D possibly matching TRBD1 (5 bases). The CDR3 runs to 16 residues. Germline values: CDR1 SNHLY, CDR2 FYNNEI. V lost 4 bases, J lost 0 bases, and 13 bases lay in between. This chain's CDR3 is CASSGFGGNSNQPQHF. The CDR3 DNA reads TGTGCCAGCAGTGGGTTTGGGGGGAATAGCAATCAGCCCCAGCATTTT.

The chain is built from TRBV28 and TRBJ2-2, with D perhaps matching TRBD1 (6 bases). Germline lookup yields CDR1 MDHEN and CDR2 SYDVKM. Trimming pared 4 bases from V and 6 bases from J, leaving 15 bases between. CDR3 length: 15 amino acids. CDR3 bases: TGTGCCAGCAGTTCATCAGGGGTTTACGCCGGGGAGCTGTTTTTT. Translation gives CASSSSGVYAGELFF.

The CDR3 loop is CATYGGNYGYTF. The DNA for the CDR3 is TGTGCCACCTATGGGGGGAACTATGGCTACACCTTC. The chain links TRBV30 to TRBJ1-2; perhaps TRBD1 as D (5 bases). The germline V gene has CDR1 GTSNPN and CDR2 SVGIG (reference sequence). V lost 8 bases, J lost 2 bases, and 12 bases lay in between. The length of the CDR3 is 12 residues.

V usage is TRBV28 and J usage is TRBJ2-7, with 9 bases lining up with TRBD1. Per germline, CDR1 MDHEN and CDR2 SYDVKM. This CDR3 contains 14 residues. V was clipped by 6 bases and J by 1 base; unmatched bases: 4. The CDR3 here is CASRRQGVSYEQYF. For the CDR3, the DNA is TGTGCCAGCAGGCGACAGGGGGTTTCCTACGAGCAGTACTTC. The entire variable domain, with the rest obtained from reference TRBV28 and TRBJ2-7, is as follows: DVKVTQSSRYLVKRTGEKVFLECVQDMDHENMFWYRQDPGLGLRLIYFSYDVKMKEKGDIPEGYSVSREKKERFSLILESASTNQTSMYLCASRRQGVSYEQYFGPGTRLTVT.

The chain combines TRBV6-1 with TRBJ2-7; 8 positions agree with TRBD1. The J segment lost 2 bases and the V segment lost 7 bases, leaving 7 bases of the junction unmatched. Germline CDR1 MNHNS, CDR2 SASEGT. The CDR3 is made up of 14 amino acids. The CDR3 protein is CASIQGQGPYEQYF. The CDR3, as DNA: TGTGCCAGCATACAAGGACAGGGACCCTACGAGCAGTACTTC.